The rows below give T cell receptor beta chains drawn from one sample of a study of technical replicates of blood from a handful of donors. Some clones are missing from TCRdb's copy, which holds only in-frame ones; the method was immunoSEQ multiplex PCR. The sample has tens of thousands of clones; approximately 96% are singletons. The specimen sequenced was T cells isolated from PBMCs. These receptors originate from a human donor in good health. Each CDR3 is given with its conserved first and last residue. Each record gives: CDR3 DNA, CDR3 protein, D gene, J gene, V gene, clone size. D genes are given only for firm matches. Expanded clones are given a class, and other clones once, few, many or no size at all.

TGCAGCGTTGCACAGGGGATGAACGAGCAGTACTTC,CSVAQGMNEQYF,TRBD1,TRBJ2-7,TRBV29-1,-
TGTGCCAGTAGTCCCCATCAAGAGACCCAGTACTTC,CASSPHQETQYF,-,TRBJ2-5,TRBV19,few
TGCAGCGTTGAAACCCAGCGGGAGTTAGATGAGCAGTTCTTC,CSVETQRELDEQFF,TRBD2,TRBJ2-1,TRBV29-1,-
TGTGCCAGCAGCGTATCTGGCGGATTTATCCCCTACGAGCAGTACTTC,CASSVSGGFIPYEQYF,-,TRBJ2-7,TRBV9,-
TGTGCCATCAGTGAGTCAAAGACGGGGACAGCCCATGAAAAACTGTTTTTT,CAISESKTGTAHEKLFF,TRBD1,TRBJ1-4,TRBV10-3,-
TGTGCCAGCAGTCAAACACTAGCGGGAGGGACAGATACGCAGTATTTT,CASSQTLAGGTDTQYF,TRBD2,TRBJ2-3,TRBV13,once
TGTGCCTGGAGTGGCCCGGTTACGAGACTCTCCCACTACGAGCAGTACTTC,CAWSGPVTRLSHYEQYF,-,TRBJ2-7,TRBV30,-
TGCGCCAGCAGCCAAGAGACAGGGGGTAATCAGCCCCAGCATTTT,CASSQETGGNQPQHF,TRBD1,TRBJ1-5,TRBV4-3,-
TGCGCCAGCAGCCAAGCAGGGCCCTCCGGGGAGCAGTACTTC,CASSQAGPSGEQYF,-,TRBJ2-7,TRBV4-1,-
TGTGCCAGCTGCGGGACAGGGCTTCAGCCCCAGCATTTT,CASCGTGLQPQHF,TRBD1,TRBJ1-5,TRBV6-1,-
TGCGCCAGCAGCTCGAGGACAGGTTATAGCAATCAGCCCCAGCATTTT,CASSSRTGYSNQPQHF,TRBD1,TRBJ1-5,TRBV5-1,-
TGTGCCAGCACAACTAGCGGGAGGGCCGGTGAGCAGTTCTTC,CASTTSGRAGEQFF,TRBD2,TRBJ2-1,TRBV28,-
TGTGCCAGCAGGCCAACAGGGGGCCCCTATGGCTACACCTTC,CASRPTGGPYGYTF,TRBD1,TRBJ1-2,TRBV6-5,-
TGTGCCAGCAGTAACCCCAGGGGGCTTGACGAGCAGTACTTC,CASSNPRGLDEQYF,TRBD1,TRBJ2-7,TRBV5-4,-
TGTGCCAGCAGTTCGACAGGGACCCTAAATCAGCCCCAGCATTTT,CASSSTGTLNQPQHF,TRBD1,TRBJ1-5,TRBV28,-
TGTGCCAGCAGCGTAGTGTCTAGCTTAGATGAGCAGTTCTTC,CASSVVSSLDEQFF,-,TRBJ2-1,TRBV9,-
TGTGCCAGCAGCGCCGGGACTAACTACGAGCAGTACTTC,CASSAGTNYEQYF,TRBD2,TRBJ2-7,TRBV4-2,-
TGTGCCAGTAGTATGACTAGCGGACAAAGGGATGAGCAGTTCTTC,CASSMTSGQRDEQFF,TRBD2,TRBJ2-1,TRBV19,-
TGTGCCAGCGATATGGACAGGGGGGAAACAGATACGCAGTATTTT,CASDMDRGETDTQYF,TRBD1,TRBJ2-3,TRBV6-1,-
TGTGCCAGCGGGGCTCTCAGTGAAAAACTGTTTTTT,CASGALSEKLFF,-,TRBJ1-4,TRBV27,-
TGTGCCAGCAGCGAGCCCGGGCCTAGCGGGAGACTCTCCAATGAGCAGTTCTTC,CASSEPGPSGRLSNEQFF,TRBD2,TRBJ2-1,TRBV9,once
TGTGCCAGCAGCTCCCCAACTAGCGATTACAATGAGCAGTTCTTC,CASSSPTSDYNEQFF,TRBD2,TRBJ2-1,TRBV5-4,-
TGTGCCAGCAGGATCGGGACAGAGAACACCGGGGAGCTGTTTTTT,CASRIGTENTGELFF,TRBD1,TRBJ2-2,TRBV27,-
TGTGCCAGCAGCCCGCAGGGCGGGAGGAGCACCGGGGAGCTGTTTTTT,CASSPQGGRSTGELFF,TRBD2,TRBJ2-2,TRBV11-3,-
TGTGCCAGCAGTCCCGGGACAGGATCGGACACTGAAGCTTTCTTT,CASSPGTGSDTEAFF,TRBD1,TRBJ1-1,TRBV6-1,-
TGTGCCAGCAGCTTAAATCAGGAAAAACTGTTTTTT,CASSLNQEKLFF,-,TRBJ1-4,TRBV7-8,-
TGTGCCACCAACAGGGCACGCAATGAGCAGTTCTTC,CATNRARNEQFF,-,TRBJ2-1,TRBV15,-
TGTGCCAGCTCACCACGCGGGGGGCAAGAGACCCAGTACTTC,CASSPRGGQETQYF,TRBD2,TRBJ2-5,TRBV18,many